Shown below are 25 T cell receptor beta chains from a single sample sequenced in a study of OX40 agonist ivuxolimab in advanced cancers. Sequencing was performed with immunoSEQ multiplex PCR; in TCRdb, only in-frame clones are kept and a portion is missing. Of tens of thousands of clones listed, approximately 86% are singletons. The sequencing here drew on CD4+ or CD8+ T cells sorted from blood, taken in a trial of the OX40 agonist ivuxolimab. The source of these receptors is an adult with an advanced solid tumor such as melanoma, head and neck, liver or kidney cancer.

This chain links TRBV11-2 with TRBJ2-7; 9 positions agree with TRBD2. The CDR3 loop spans 17 amino acids. J was trimmed by 0 bases and V by 1 base; bases with no gene match: 7. Germline lookup yields CDR1 SGHAT and CDR2 FQNNGV. The CDR3 region is CASSLANSGSLSYEQYF. In DNA form, the CDR3 reads TGTGCCAGCAGCTTAGCAAATAGCGGGAGCCTCTCCTACGAGCAGTACTTC.

V usage is TRBV28 and J usage is TRBJ1-2; D is unclear. The germline V gene has CDR1 MDHEN and CDR2 SYDVKM. V shed 6 bases and J shed 0 bases, with 20 bases lying between them. The CDR3 loop spans 17 amino acids. CDR3 residues: CASRAEGRPFPNYGYTF. Here the CDR3 DNA reads TGTGCCAGCAGGGCCGAAGGGAGGCCCTTCCCTAACTATGGCTACACCTTC.

The rearrangement joins TRBV5-4 to TRBJ1-1, with a possible D match to TRBD1 (6 bases). CDR1 is SGHNT, CDR2 YYREEE, per germline (reference sequence). V was cut by 3 bases and J by 0 bases, with 18 bases left in between. This CDR3 has 17 residues. CDR3 sequence (DNA): TGTGCCAGCAGCTATAGGAGTGGGGGGCGGGTGAACACTGAAGCTTTCTTT. Its translation is CASSYRSGGRVNTEAFF.

The rearrangement links TRBV5-6 to TRBJ1-4; D gene ambiguous. CDR3 length: 15 residues. V gave up 2 bases and J gave up 5 bases, with 13 bases separating them. CDR1 and CDR2 (germline): SGHDT, YYEEEE. The CDR3 DNA reads as TGTGCCAGCAGCTTACCCCAGGCTCCAAATGAAAAACTGTTTTTT. Its protein product is CASSLPQAPNEKLFF. Full variable domain (rest looked up from reference TRBV5-6 and TRBJ1-4): DAGVTQSPTHLIKTRGQQVTLRCSPKSGHDTVSWYQQALGQGPQFIFQYYEEEERQRGNFPDRFSGHQFPNYSSELNVNALLLGDSALYLCASSLPQAPNEKLFFGSGTQLSVL.

A few counts support this clone. The chain's CDR3 is CASSWHPAGDTYNSPLHF. The CDR3 nucleotides are TGTGCCAGCAGCTGGCACCCCGCAGGCGATACCTATAATTCACCCCTCCACTTT. V and J are TRBV7-2 and TRBJ1-6; no firm D call. V was clipped by 4 bases and J by 2 bases, with 18 bases between them. Germline V lookup: CDR1 SGHTA, CDR2 FQGNSA. The CDR3 runs to 18 residues.

V gene TRBV5-6 combines with J gene TRBJ1-1; D not resolved. Germline assignment: CDR1 SGHDT and CDR2 YYEEEE. CDR3 length: 16 amino acids. V was pared by 7 bases and J by 0 bases, with 19 bases between. CDR3 region: CASFFQLRVLNTEAFF. The CDR3 nucleotides are TGTGCCAGCTTCTTCCAGCTTCGAGTTCTGAACACTGAAGCTTTCTTT.

The chain links TRBV7-2 to TRBJ2-2; 10 bases fit TRBD1. This CDR3 region has 16 residues. The germline V gene encodes CDR1 SGHTA and CDR2 FQGNSA. The trim removed 4 bases at V and 4 bases at J, leaving 6 bases unmatched. The CDR3 reads CASSSGTGVGTGELFF. CDR3 DNA sequence: TGTGCCAGCAGCTCCGGGACAGGGGTTGGCACCGGGGAGCTGTTTTTT.

This chain joins TRBV11-3 and TRBJ2-1, with D possibly being TRBD1 (5 bases). Trimming left V 3 bases short and J 7 bases short, with 10 bases between. The germline CDR1 and CDR2 sequences are SGHNT and YENEEA. CDR3 length equals 13 residues. The CDR3 here is CASSLQGANEQFF. CDR3 bases: TGTGCCAGCAGCTTGCAGGGCGCGAATGAGCAGTTCTTC. Full variable domain (outside the CDR3, taken from reference TRBV11-3 and TRBJ2-1): EAGVVQSPRYKIIEKKQPVAFWCNPISGHNTLYWYLQNLGQGPELLIRYENEEAVDDSQLPKDRFSAERLKGVDSTLKIQPAELGDSAVYLCASSLQGANEQFFGPGTRLTVL.

The V call is TRBV19, the J call TRBJ2-3; D possibly corresponds to TRBD1 (5 bases). The CDR3 length is 17 residues. The V end was cut by 3 bases, the J end by 3 bases, with 19 bases between. CDR1 is LNHDA and CDR2 is SQIVND in the germline V gene (reference sequence). In DNA form, the CDR3 reads TGTGCCAGTAGTATTACAGGCCTCGGCCAGGTGACAGATACGCAGTATTTT. Its translation: CASSITGLGQVTDTQYF.

The chain joins TRBV30 to TRBJ1-6; perhaps TRBD1 as D (5 bases). This CDR3 is 13 amino acids long. V lost 4 bases, J lost 6 bases, and 10 bases lay in between. Per the germline V gene, CDR1 is GTSNPN and CDR2 is SVGIG (reference sequence). The CDR3 DNA sequence: TGTGCCTGGACACAGGCCACTAATTCACCCCTCCACTTT. Amino acids: CAWTQATNSPLHF.

The rearrangement joins TRBV19 to TRBJ2-2; D may be TRBD1 (5 bases). Between the trimmed V and J ends, which lost 11 bases and 6 bases, there was a span of 16 bases. The germline gives CDR1 LNHDA, CDR2 SQIVND (reference sequence). The CDR3 spans 13 residues. The CDR3 loop reads CAGGRGRAGELFF. The CDR3 nucleotides read TGTGCCGGTGGAAGGGGCCGGGCCGGGGAGCTGTTTTTT.

The CDR3 spells CASSLDEGYTEAFF. The DNA of the CDR3 is TGTGCCAGCAGCTTAGACGAGGGCTACACTGAAGCTTTCTTT. The chain combines TRBV7-8 with TRBJ1-1; no clear D. The germline V gene has CDR1 SGHVS and CDR2 FQNEAQ. Trimming stripped 1 base from V and 3 bases from J, with 9 bases between. The CDR3 consists of 14 residues. Full variable domain (outside the CDR3, taken from reference TRBV7-8 and TRBJ1-1): GAGVSQSPRYKVAKRGQDVALRCDPISGHVSLFWYQQALGQGPEFLTYFQNEAQLDKSGLPSDRFFAERPEGSVSTLKIQRTQQEDSAVYLCASSLDEGYTEAFFGQGTRLTVV.

The J gene is TRBJ2-7, the V gene TRBV18, with 10 bases identical to TRBD1. CDR3 length: 14 amino acids. Germline V gene sequence: CDR1 KGHSH, CDR2 LQKENI. Losses at the gene ends were 6 bases for V and 7 bases for J; bases not matched to a gene: 9. The CDR3 DNA reads TGTGCCAGCTCCGGGGGACAGGGGAAGGGGGAGCAGTACTTC. This codes for CASSGGQGKGEQYF.

The gene calls are TRBV2 and TRBJ1-5; possible D gene TRBD1, 6 bases. Germline V gives CDR1 SNHLY, CDR2 FYNNEI. This CDR3 has 15 residues. Trimming pared 7 bases from V and 2 bases from J, leaving 15 bases between. The chain's CDR3 is CASKPGTSGNQPQHF. Here the CDR3 DNA reads TGTGCCAGCAAACCCGGGACATCGGGCAATCAGCCCCAGCATTTT.

The rearrangement links TRBV19 to TRBJ1-6; D ambiguous. This CDR3 has 13 amino acids. V lost 6 bases and J lost 6, with 9 bases in between. From germline, CDR1 is LNHDA and CDR2 SQIVND (reference sequence). The CDR3 coding sequence is TGTGCCAGTAGATCCGGGTTTAATTCACCCCTCCACTTT. The encoded protein is CASRSGFNSPLHF.

This chain links TRBV19 with TRBJ2-7; the match to TRBD1 covers 7 bases. Germline CDR1 is LNHDA and CDR2 is SQIVND (reference sequence). Trimming at V came to 4 bases and at J to 3 bases, leaving 3 bases not matched to a gene. The CDR3 is 13 residues long. CDR3 bases: TGTGCCAGTAGTAGGGGACAGTACTACGAGCAGTACTTC. It encodes CASSRGQYYEQYF.

The chain couples TRBV27 to TRBJ2-3, with D unclear. The CDR3 loop spans 13 amino acids. Trimming took off 1 base at V and 3 bases at J, with 5 bases between the two ends. Germline V CDR1 and CDR2: MNHEY, SMNVEV (reference sequence). The CDR3 DNA is TGTGCCAGCAGTTTATACGGTACAGATACGCAGTATTTT. Amino acids: CASSLYGTDTQYF.

The chain has TRBV29-1 and TRBJ2-6, with D possibly TRBD2 on 6 matching bases. Germline V gives CDR1 SQVTM, CDR2 ANQGSEA. The CDR3 has 14 residues. Trimming removed 6 bases at V and 3 bases at J, with 12 bases between. DNA of the CDR3: TGCAGCGTCAAACGGGGGTTTGGGGCCAACGTCCTGACTTTC. It is translated as CSVKRGFGANVLTF.

About this clone: Additional DNA sequences in this sample encode the identical CDR3. CDR3 sequence reads: CASSGRQGPVRNYGYTF. The CDR3 region has the DNA TGTGCCAGCAGTGGCCGACAGGGCCCAGTGAGAAACTATGGCTACACCTTC. The V and J genes are TRBV6-1 and TRBJ1-2; TRBD1 agrees at 7 bases. V shed 4 bases and J 2 bases; nucleotides not matched to a gene: 13. In germline, CDR1 is MNHNS, CDR2 SASEGT. CDR3 length: 17 residues.

This clone was seen more than once but under ten times. The rearrangement joins TRBV19 to TRBJ1-1; D may be TRBD1 (6 bases). Germline V gene lookup returns CDR1 LNHDA and CDR2 SQIVND (reference sequence). V gave up 9 bases and J gave up 8 bases, with 10 bases separating them. The CDR3 runs to 10 residues. CDR3 sequence: CASYRGEAFF. Written as DNA, the CDR3 is TGTGCCAGCTATAGGGGGGAAGCTTTCTTT.

V gene TRBV6-1 combines with J gene TRBJ1-5; 7 bases line up with TRBD1. Germline assignment: CDR1 MNHNS and CDR2 SASEGT. There are 13 residues in the CDR3. After removal of 6 bases from V and 7 bases from J, the junction contained 6 bases not matched to a gene. CDR3: CASSWDSWQPQHF. The CDR3 region has the DNA TGTGCCAGCAGCTGGGACAGTTGGCAGCCCCAGCATTTT.

This clone was found a few times. The chain has TRBV18 and TRBJ1-2; D gene ambiguous. The CDR3 consists of 12 residues. Trimming took 8 bases from V and 2 from J, leaving 9 bases between them. In germline, CDR1 is KGHSH, CDR2 LQKENI. The CDR3 is CASTGRNYGYTF. The CDR3, as DNA: TGTGCCAGCACCGGGAGAAACTATGGCTACACCTTC.

The chain has TRBV28 and TRBJ2-7; D is uncertain. Germline V gives CDR1 MDHEN, CDR2 SYDVKM. The ends were cut back, 7 bases at V and 5 bases at J, with 9 bases in the middle. The CDR3 runs to 11 residues. The CDR3 sequence: CASTMTHEQYF. The CDR3 region has the DNA TGTGCCAGCACCATGACGCACGAGCAGTACTTC.

The genes are TRBV19 and TRBJ1-2; TRBD1 matches at 9 bases. V dropped 5 bases and J dropped 4; count of bases not matched to a gene: 8. The CDR3 length is 15 residues. Germline V lookup: CDR1 LNHDA, CDR2 SQIVND (reference sequence). For the CDR3, the DNA is TGTGCCAGTAGTGCAGGGGACAGGGTGACCTATGGCTACACCTTC. It specifies CASSAGDRVTYGYTF.

This clone occurred a few times. The chain links TRBV28 to TRBJ2-5; D not certain. Per germline, CDR1 MDHEN and CDR2 SYDVKM. This CDR3 comprises 13 residues. Trimming pared 5 bases from V and 5 bases from J, leaving 12 bases between. CDR3 region: CASSAPGRETQYF. CDR3 in DNA: TGTGCCAGCAGTGCTCCCGGGCGGGAGACCCAGTACTTC.